Below, 27 T cell receptor beta chains from the same sample are listed, as sequenced in a study of identical twins. TCRdb redid the calling of the 5' RACE reads with MiXCR, one entry per CDR3 protein. The sample contains around 95,000 distinct CDR3 sequences, less than 6.5% of which appear only once. Sequenced: memory T cells sorted from blood. The receptors stem from a woman aged 45-60 years in good health.

The rearrangement links TRBV11-1 to TRBJ2-1; 8 positions agree with TRBD2. This CDR3 is built from 15 residues. Trimming took 7 bases from V and 2 from J; bases not matched to a gene: 7. Germline-derived CDR1 and CDR2 are SGHAT and FQDESV (reference sequence). CDR3 bases: TGTGCCAGCATCGAAACGGGGGGGCCCTACAATGAGCAGTTCTTC. This translates into CASIETGGPYNEQFF.

This clonotype was counted a few times. This chain links TRBV5-6 with TRBJ2-5, with D uncertain. Trimming removed 3 bases at V and 7 bases at J, with 19 bases between. The germline V gene has CDR1 SGHDT and CDR2 YYEEEE. This CDR3 region has 15 residues. The CDR3 loop reads CASSSRWPGKRTQYF. The CDR3 region has the DNA TGTGCCAGCAGCTCCCGGTGGCCGGGCAAGCGGACCCAGTACTTC.

This clonotype was picked up many times. The V gene is TRBV5-1, the J gene TRBJ2-6, with no clear D. Trimming took 3 bases from V and 0 from J, leaving 13 bases between them. The CDR3 is 17 residues long. Per the germline V gene, CDR1 is SGHRS and CDR2 is YFSETQ. The CDR3 region has the DNA TGCGCCAGCAGCTCTGGGCGTTCGGGCTCTGGGGCCAACGTCCTGACTTTC. It translates to CASSSGRSGSGANVLTF. The full variable domain, its missing parts supplied by reference TRBV5-1 and TRBJ2-6, is KAGVTQTPRYLIKTRGQQVTLSCSPISGHRSVSWYQQTPGQGLQFLFEYFSETQRNKGNFPGRFSGRQFSNSRSEMNVSTLELGDSALYLCASSSGRSGSGANVLTFGAGSRLTVL.

As concerns this clonotype: This could be a read error, since a much larger clone is one nucleotide away. Because the CDR3 is missing its conserved closing phenylalanine or tryptophan, this is likely a read error. The V gene is TRBV4-1, the J gene TRBJ1-6, with D possibly matching TRBD1 (6 bases). The V end was cut by 2 bases, the J end by 9 bases, with 8 bases between. CDR1 and CDR2 (germline): MGHRA, YSYEKL. The CDR3 has 13 amino acids. The CDR3 spells CASSQQQGSPLHC. CDR3 bases: TGCGCCAGCAGCCAACAACAGGGTTCACCCCTCCACTGT.

The table lists this clonotype with many counts. The V call is TRBV4-1, the J call TRBJ2-5, with TRBD2 identical over 11 bases. Germline assignment: CDR1 MGHRA and CDR2 YSYEKL. The CDR3 has 17 amino acids. After removal of 4 bases from V and 4 bases from J, the junction contained 11 bases not matched to a gene. The CDR3 is CASSPGGLAGRGETQYF. CDR3 DNA: TGCGCCAGCAGCCCGGGAGGACTAGCGGGCCGAGGAGAGACCCAGTACTTC.

In this sample, this clonotype turned up many times. This chain uses TRBV6-2 or TRBV6-3 with TRBJ2-5, with TRBD2 as a possible D gene (6 bases). This CDR3 region has 14 residues. Germline V gene lookup returns CDR1 MNHEY and CDR2 SVGEGT. With 5 bases removed from V and 5 bases from J, the gap between germline ends came to 15 bases. CDR3 sequence: CASSRVGRRETQYF. Here the CDR3 DNA reads TGTGCCAGCAGTAGAGTGGGGAGGAGGGAGACCCAGTACTTC.

This clonotype has a count of ten or more. V and J are TRBV6-2 or TRBV6-3 and TRBJ2-7, with 10 bases matching TRBD1. Germline CDR1 reads MNHEY; CDR2 reads SVGEGT. J lost 4 bases, V lost 7 bases, and 10 bases had no gene match. The CDR3 covers 15 residues. The CDR3 DNA reads TGTGCCAGCATGCGACGTCGGGACAGGGGATACGAGCAGTACTTC. As protein: CASMRRRDRGYEQYF.

This clonotype has ten or more counts. The chain recombines TRBV5-1 with TRBJ1-4, with 7 bases lining up with TRBD1. The CDR3 sequence is 14 residues long. Germline V lookup: CDR1 SGHRS, CDR2 YFSETQ. The trim removed 4 bases at V and 7 bases at J, leaving 7 bases unmatched. The CDR3 nucleotides are TGCGCCAGCAGCCCCGGGACAGCCTTTGAAAAACTGTTTTTT. Translating it yields CASSPGTAFEKLFF.

This clonotype was recorded many times. This chain links TRBV20-1 with TRBJ2-1; D not resolved. CDR3 length: 14 amino acids. The germline CDR1 and CDR2 sequences are DFQATT and SNEGSKA (reference sequence). Trimming removed 6 bases at V and 2 bases at J, with 14 bases between. In nucleotides, the CDR3 is TGCAGTGCCCTATCTGGGCGGACCTACAATGAGCAGTTCTTC. As protein: CSALSGRTYNEQFF.

This clonotype was seen a few times. The chain combines TRBV4-2 with TRBJ2-3; the match to TRBD2 covers 15 bases. Germline-derived CDR1 and CDR2 are LGHNA and YNFKEQ. J was trimmed by 6 bases and V by 0 bases; bases with no gene match: 10. This CDR3 comprises 19 residues. The CDR3 nucleotides read TGTGCCAGCAGCCAAGATCCGCGGACTAGCGGGAGGGCCGCGGATACGCAGTATTTT. This sequence encodes CASSQDPRTSGRAADTQYF.

At least ten counts were recorded for this clonotype. The gene calls are TRBV6-1 and TRBJ1-2; 7 nucleotides line up with TRBD1. The CDR3 consists of 13 residues. CDR1 MNHNS and CDR2 SASEGT come from the germline V gene. V shed 3 bases and J 12 bases; nucleotides not matched to a gene: 10. CDR3: CASSDQGVGRHTF. The CDR3 DNA is TGTGCCAGCAGTGACCAGGGGGTGGGTCGCCACACCTTC.

This clonotype was seen at least ten times. The genes are TRBV24-1 and TRBJ2-7; 8 nucleotides agree with TRBD2. This CDR3 has 15 amino acids. V lost 10 bases, J lost 0 bases, and 10 bases stayed unmatched. Germline V CDR1 and CDR2: KGHDR, SFDVKD. The CDR3 region has the DNA TGTGCCACGACTCTAGCGGGCCGTAGCTCCTACGAGCAGTACGTC. Translation: CATTLAGRSSYEQYV.

Ten or more counts support this clonotype. The chain recombines TRBV12-3 or TRBV12-4 with TRBJ2-1, with 7 bases identical to TRBD2. This CDR3 comprises 15 residues. The ends lost 6 bases at V and 5 bases at J; junction bases unmatched: 10. The CDR3 sequence is CASSKAGKTNNEQFF. In DNA, the CDR3 is TGTGCCAGCAGCAAAGCGGGGAAAACAAACAATGAGCAGTTCTTC.

This clonotype came up many times. The J gene is TRBJ2-1, the V gene TRBV4-1, with TRBD2 identical over 15 bases. Losses at the gene ends were 2 bases for V and 8 bases for J; bases not matched to a gene: 10. The CDR3 is 18 amino acids. The germline V gene encodes CDR1 MGHRA and CDR2 YSYEKL. The CDR3 coding sequence is TGCGCCAGCAGCCAAAGAGGGACTAGCGGGAGGAAAGAGGATGAGCAGTTCTTC. It translates to CASSQRGTSGRKEDEQFF.

By proportion, this clonotype is medium-sized. V usage is TRBV5-1 and J usage is TRBJ2-2, with no clear D. The CDR3 runs 18 residues. Trimming took 0 bases from V and 0 from J, leaving 15 bases between them. The germline V gene encodes CDR1 SGHRS and CDR2 YFSETQ. The CDR3 here is CASSLGPSFRANTGELFF. The CDR3 coding sequence is TGCGCCAGCAGCTTGGGACCTTCCTTTAGGGCGAACACCGGGGAGCTGTTTTTT.

This clonotype was recorded at least ten times. The chain is built from TRBV5-1 and TRBJ2-4, with TRBD1 identical over 9 bases. Trimming cost V 4 bases and J 9 bases; bases outside gene matches: 8. This CDR3 has 14 residues. Germline CDR1 SGHRS, CDR2 YFSETQ. As DNA, the CDR3 is TGCGCCAGCAGCATACAGGGGGCAACGGGCATTCAGTACTTC. Translation gives CASSIQGATGIQYF.

This clonotype occurred once. The junction does not match germline at one end; this may be a read error. The chain employs TRBV11-2 and TRBJ2-3; 11 bases fit TRBD2. This CDR3 contains 18 residues. The V gene's germline CDR1 is SGHAT and CDR2 FQNNGV. The CDR3 spells CASSWPGLAVRLTDTQSF. The CDR3 DNA sequence: TGTGCCAGCAGCTGGCCGGGACTAGCGGTTAGGCTCACAGATACGCAGTCTTTT.

This clonotype was counted only a few times. The chain links TRBV6-6 to TRBJ1-3; D is undetermined. Germline V gene lookup returns CDR1 MNHNY and CDR2 SVGAGI (reference sequence). The CDR3 has 16 amino acids. The V gene lost 2 bases and the J gene lost 4 bases, with 15 bases spanning the gap. CDR3 coding DNA: TGTGCCAGCAGTTACCCCGGAAACCTTGTCGGAAACACCATATATTTT. Protein product: CASSYPGNLVGNTIYF.

This clonotype came up many times. The rearrangement links TRBV3-1 to TRBJ2-6; TRBD1 aligns across 7 bases. The germline V gene encodes CDR1 LGHDT and CDR2 YNNKEL (reference sequence). The CDR3 spans 18 residues. J was trimmed by 4 bases and V by 1 base; bases with no gene match: 10. This chain's CDR3 is CASSQGVTGLTGANVLTF. In DNA, the CDR3 is TGTGCCAGCAGCCAAGGAGTGACAGGGCTGACCGGGGCCAACGTCCTGACTTTC.

This clonotype occurred many times. Here the CDR3 reads CASSSVYDSWAFF. CDR3 bases: TGTGCCAGCAGCTCCGTTTACGACTCTTGGGCTTTCTTT. The chain is built from TRBV11-2 and TRBJ1-1; D not certain. The CDR3 consists of 13 residues. The V gene lost 4 bases and the J gene lost 11 bases, with 17 bases spanning the gap. CDR1 SGHAT and CDR2 FQNNGV come from the germline V gene.

This clonotype was seen many times. CDR3 in DNA: TGTGCCACCAGTGATGCGGGCCCCTCTGGCTACACCTTC. Residues: CATSDAGPSGYTF. V is TRBV24-1 and J is TRBJ1-2; D unclear. The CDR3 spans 13 residues. V lost 3 bases, J lost 7 bases, and 11 bases lay in between. The germline gives CDR1 KGHDR, CDR2 SFDVKD.

This clonotype was counted at least ten times. The chain joins TRBV6-2 or TRBV6-3 to TRBJ2-7, with 14 bases that match TRBD2. Unmatched junction bases numbered 14, after V lost 7 bases and J lost 0 bases. CDR3 length: 19 residues. The germline V gene has CDR1 MNHEY and CDR2 SVGEGT. This chain's CDR3 is CASNTRTSGRPPSSYEQYV. The CDR3 DNA follows: TGTGCCAGCAATACCAGGACTAGCGGGAGGCCCCCCAGCTCCTACGAGCAGTACGTC.

This clonotype has at least ten counts. The V call is TRBV2, the J call TRBJ2-3; no clear D. Trimming removed 6 bases at V and 6 bases at J, with 10 bases between. The CDR3 consists of 12 residues. The germline CDR1 and CDR2 sequences are SNHLY and FYNNEI. CDR3 in DNA: TGTGCCAGCAGAGTCTCGTTTGATACGCAGTATTTT. Encoded protein: CASRVSFDTQYF.

The J gene is TRBJ2-3, the V gene TRBV19; TRBD2 is a possible D gene (6 bases). This CDR3 has 15 residues. Trimming removed 4 bases at V and 5 bases at J, with 16 bases between. CDR1 is LNHDA, CDR2 SQIVND, per germline (reference sequence). The CDR3 protein is CASSRQTAGKDTQYF. In DNA form, the CDR3 reads TGTGCCAGTAGTAGACAGACAGCGGGTAAAGATACGCAGTATTTT. Variable domain in full (rest from reference TRBV19 and TRBJ2-3): DGGITQSPKYLFRKEGQNVTLSCEQNLNHDAMYWYRQDPGQGLRLIYYSQIVNDFQKGDIAEGYSVSREKKESFPLTVTSAQKNPTAFYLCASSRQTAGKDTQYFGPGTRLTVL.

The table lists this clonotype with many counts. This chain joins TRBV10-3 and TRBJ2-1; 8 bases are shared with TRBD2. The CDR3 extends over 11 amino acids. The J segment lost 6 bases and the V segment lost 10 bases, leaving 2 bases of the junction unmatched. The germline V gene has CDR1 ENHRY and CDR2 SYGVKD. The CDR3 DNA reads as TGTGCCACCGGGAGGGGCAATGAGCAGTTCTTC. This gives the protein CATGRGNEQFF.

This clonotype was detected ten times or more. V usage is TRBV12-3 or TRBV12-4 and J usage is TRBJ1-6, with a weak D call TRBD1 (5 bases). V gave up 3 bases and J gave up 10 bases, with 10 bases separating them. This CDR3 is 13 amino acids long. CDR3 in DNA: TGTGCCAGCAGTTTGGCAGGGTCGTCACCCCTCCACTTT. It specifies CASSLAGSSPLHF.

This clonotype appeared many times. The gene calls are TRBV10-3 and TRBJ2-7; D call uncertain. Germline V gene lookup returns CDR1 ENHRY and CDR2 SYGVKD. V was trimmed by 11 bases and J by 6 bases, leaving 14 bases between them. The length of the CDR3 is 11 residues. In nucleotides, the CDR3 is TGTGCCGTCCCCGAGGCCACCGAGCAGTACGTC. Amino acids: CAVPEATEQYV.